The clone carrying this T cell receptor beta chain was seen just once. Antigen: not known. Clones were read by immunoSEQ multiplex PCR, and TCRdb kept only the in-frame ones, dropping some. Of 70,000 to 95,000 clones detected, roughly 80% appear once; the ten largest clones hold about 2.8%. The data belong to a study of T cell clones after liver transplantation. Study findings and constraints: Post-transplant, graft-donor-reactive CD4 TCRbeta sequences in blood dropped significantly in 5 of 8 subjects.

Trimming stripped 1 base from V and 0 bases from J, with 10 bases between. The CDR3 loop spans 16 amino acids. Germline CDR1 and CDR2: LNHDA and SQIVND (reference sequence). The material sequenced was CD4+ T cells from blood, taken at the 22-month timepoint. The TCR was taken from a human patient who received a liver transplant. Among the T cells, some may be from the graft donor. The chain combines TRBV19 with TRBJ2-1; D gene uncertain. DNA of the CDR3: TGTGCCAGTAGTATAGGACGAGACGTCTCCTACAATGAGCAGTTCTTC. It codes for CASSIGRDVSYNEQFF.